This entry is about one T cell receptor beta chain. The antigen is undetermined. Per the germline V gene, CDR1 is DFQATT and CDR2 is SNEGSKA (reference sequence). The CDR3 sequence is 15 residues long. V gave up 5 bases and J gave up 0 bases; unmatched junction bases: 5. This sample's TCRbeta library carried unique molecular identifier barcodes. TCRdb analysed the PCR reads with MiXCR anew, one entry per CDR3 protein. The table shows approximately 430,000 distinct CDR3 sequences, with under 20% occurring only once. This specimen comes from a study of T-cell reconstitution after alpha-beta-depleted transplantation in children. The study's findings and limits: Several patients had high TCRbeta diversity at day 60; it came from surviving recipient T cells and thymic progenitors. In patients about two months after transplant, alpha-beta T cells reportedly arose from several hundred expanded graft clones. A year had passed since transplant, and T-cell counts and diversity by then came mostly from newly produced T cells.

The starting material was PBMCs, mostly from graft donor cells, obtained 360 days after TCRalphabeta/CD19-depleted stem cell transplant. V is TRBV20-1 and J is TRBJ2-1; TRBD2 matches 9 bases. The TCR comes from a boy younger than two who had a stem cell transplant for Wiskott-Aldrich syndrome, so the T cells may come from the graft donor. Here the CDR3 DNA reads TGCAGTGCTCGTAGCGGGAGAGACTCCTACAATGAGCAGTTCTTC. Its translation is CSARSGRDSYNEQFF.